This T cell receptor (beta chain) was recovered during a study of T cells after posttransplantation cyclophosphamide. Study observations and caveats: After PTCy, TRB diversity resembled that of CNI/methotrexate controls.

A word on this clone: Antigen: not known.

Busulfan-fludarabine conditioning, marrow transplant, and cyclophosphamide on days +3 and +4 were administered. TCRdb's copy holds only in-frame clones and misses some; the assay was immunoSEQ multiplex PCR. This repertoire shows more than 1,500 clones, almost 75% found once; its top ten account for 52%. This CDR3 spans 14 amino acids. Germline-derived CDR1 and CDR2 are SEHNR and FQNEAQ (reference sequence). V was trimmed by 0 bases and J by 0 bases, leaving 6 bases between them. The clonotype was recovered from a young adult male patient who received an allogeneic stem cell transplant from a related donor, was CMV-positive, and had no GVHD. Some T cells may be graft donor cells. Sample: CD8+ T cells sorted from PBMCs, taken about 230 days after a stem cell transplant with posttransplant cyclophosphamide. J is TRBJ2-7 and V is TRBV7-9, with D possibly TRBD2 on 5 matching bases. CDR3 loop: CASSLAGDSYEQYF. The CDR3 bases are TGTGCCAGCAGCTTAGCGGGAGACTCCTACGAGCAGTACTTC.